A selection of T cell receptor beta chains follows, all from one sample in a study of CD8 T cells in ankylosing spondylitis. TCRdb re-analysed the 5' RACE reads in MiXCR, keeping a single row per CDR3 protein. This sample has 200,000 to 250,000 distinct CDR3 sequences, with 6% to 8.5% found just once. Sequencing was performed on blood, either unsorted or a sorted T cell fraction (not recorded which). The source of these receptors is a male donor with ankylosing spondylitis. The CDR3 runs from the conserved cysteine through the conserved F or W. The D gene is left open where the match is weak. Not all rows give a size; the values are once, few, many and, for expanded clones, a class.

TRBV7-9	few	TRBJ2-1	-	CAVGGMGYSEQFF
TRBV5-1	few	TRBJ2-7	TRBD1	CASSQGDRAYEQYF
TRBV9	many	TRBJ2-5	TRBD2	CASSTSGRAVETQYF
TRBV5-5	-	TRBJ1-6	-	CASSPVGQGIPNSPLHF
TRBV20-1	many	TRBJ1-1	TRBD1	CSARDPGQPRTEAFF
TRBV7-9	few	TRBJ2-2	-	CASSPGVTTGELFF
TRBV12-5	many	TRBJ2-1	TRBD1	CASAERTGGAWNEQFF
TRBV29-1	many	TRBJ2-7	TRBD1	CSAGQGTAYEQYF
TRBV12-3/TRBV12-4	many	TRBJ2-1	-	CASGPSGSSYNEQFF
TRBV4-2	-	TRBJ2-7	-	CASSQDPGRGYEQYF
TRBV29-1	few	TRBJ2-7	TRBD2	CSVEDWGGSRTYEQYF
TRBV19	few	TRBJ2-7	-	CASSIDGYEQYF
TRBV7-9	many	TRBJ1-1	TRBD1	CASSFRTRGQAEAFF
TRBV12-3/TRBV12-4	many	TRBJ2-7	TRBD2	CASSSGLAGYYEQYF
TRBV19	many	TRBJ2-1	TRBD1	CASSPRGQNEQFF
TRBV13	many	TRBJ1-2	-	CASTLEYRGYTF
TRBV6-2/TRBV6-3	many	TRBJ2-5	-	CASSPGWQETQYF
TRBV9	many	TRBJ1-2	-	CASSPGDGGPLYTF
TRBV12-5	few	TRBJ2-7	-	CASGLGLFYEQYF
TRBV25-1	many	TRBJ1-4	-	CASSAYDGLDEKLFF
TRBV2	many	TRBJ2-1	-	CASSGQEDYLHNEQFF
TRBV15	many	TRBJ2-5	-	CATSSFRTLQETQYF
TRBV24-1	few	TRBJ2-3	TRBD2	CATSDLMEPGGTDTQYF
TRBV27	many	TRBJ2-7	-	CASSSSPTVYEQYF
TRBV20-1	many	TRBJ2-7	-	CSAPRQGLGYEQYF
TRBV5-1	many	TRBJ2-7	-	CASSYDRISYEQYF
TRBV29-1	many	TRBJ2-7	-	CSVERSGTYEQYF
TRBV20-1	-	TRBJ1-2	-	CSARVTRLNGYTF
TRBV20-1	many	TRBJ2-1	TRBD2	CSARPPSGSYNEQFF
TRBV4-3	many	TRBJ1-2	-	CASSQSGGGILNYGYTF
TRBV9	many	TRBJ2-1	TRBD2	CASSPAGAVSSYNEQFF
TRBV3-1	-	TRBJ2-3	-	CASSHEGGDEGTDTQYF
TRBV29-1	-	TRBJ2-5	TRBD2	CSVERRELGEETQYF
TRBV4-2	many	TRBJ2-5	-	CASSQETTVGNQETQYF
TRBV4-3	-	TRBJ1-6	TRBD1	CASSQVFGQGGNSPLHF
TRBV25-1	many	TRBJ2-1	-	CASRMGPRDFF
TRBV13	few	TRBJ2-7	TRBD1	CASSFTGTGLEQYF
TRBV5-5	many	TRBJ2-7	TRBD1	CASRDRGKYEQYF
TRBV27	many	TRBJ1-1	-	CASSLTSTANTEAFF
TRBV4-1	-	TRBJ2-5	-	CASSQDTGWGETQYF
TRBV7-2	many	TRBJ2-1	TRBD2	CASSFGLAVYNEQFF
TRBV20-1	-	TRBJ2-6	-	CSARDLAAGANVLTF
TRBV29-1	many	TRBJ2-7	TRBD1	CSGWTGAYEQYF
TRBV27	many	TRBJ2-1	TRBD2	CASTRGTSGRASSHNEQFF
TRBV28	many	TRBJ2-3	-	CASSLSLAPSTDTQYF
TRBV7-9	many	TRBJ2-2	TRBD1	CASSLGGTGSTGELFF
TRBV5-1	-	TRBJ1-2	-	CASSLEQGGLVDYGYTF
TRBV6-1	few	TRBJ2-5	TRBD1	CASSLGWTGSQETQYF
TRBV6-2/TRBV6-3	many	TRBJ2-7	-	CASSYSRSPGYEQYF
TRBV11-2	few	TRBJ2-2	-	CASKVRNTGELFF
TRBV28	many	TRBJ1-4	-	CASSFYPPTNEKLFF
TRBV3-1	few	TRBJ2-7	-	CASSQDHGPYEQYF
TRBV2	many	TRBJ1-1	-	CASSETQLEAFF
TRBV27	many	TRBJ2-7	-	CASTGTYEQYF
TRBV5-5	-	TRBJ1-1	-	CASSLVELRGVEAFF